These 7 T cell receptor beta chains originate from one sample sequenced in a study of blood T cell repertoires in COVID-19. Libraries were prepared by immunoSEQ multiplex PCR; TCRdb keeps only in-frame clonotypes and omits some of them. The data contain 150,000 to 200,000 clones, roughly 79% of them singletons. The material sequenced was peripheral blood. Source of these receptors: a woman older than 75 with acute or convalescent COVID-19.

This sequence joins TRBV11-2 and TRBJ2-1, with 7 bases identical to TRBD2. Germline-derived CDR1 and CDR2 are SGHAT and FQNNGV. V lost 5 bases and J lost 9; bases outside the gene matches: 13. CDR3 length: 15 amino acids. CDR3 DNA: TGTGCCAGCAGCCTCCGACTAGCTCAAGATAGTGAGCAGTTCTTC. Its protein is CASSLRLAQDSEQFF.

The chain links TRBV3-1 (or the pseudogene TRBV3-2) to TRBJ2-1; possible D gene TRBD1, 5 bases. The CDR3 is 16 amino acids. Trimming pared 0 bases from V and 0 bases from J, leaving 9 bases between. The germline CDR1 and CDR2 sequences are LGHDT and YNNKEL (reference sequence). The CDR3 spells CASSQDGRGSYNEQFF. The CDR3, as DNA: TGTGCCAGCAGCCAAGATGGAAGGGGCTCCTACAATGAGCAGTTCTTC.

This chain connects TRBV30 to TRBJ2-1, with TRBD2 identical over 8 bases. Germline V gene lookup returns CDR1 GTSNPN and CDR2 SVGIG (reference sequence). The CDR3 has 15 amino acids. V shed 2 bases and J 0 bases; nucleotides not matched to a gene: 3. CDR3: CAWSSSGGSYNEQFF. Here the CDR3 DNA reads TGTGCCTGGAGTTCAAGCGGGGGCTCCTACAATGAGCAGTTCTTC. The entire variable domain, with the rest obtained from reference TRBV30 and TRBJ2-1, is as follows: SQTIHQWPATLVQPVGSPLSLECTVEGTSNPNLYWYRQAAGRGLQLLFYSVGIGQISSEVPQNLSASRPQDRQFILSSKKLLLSDSGFYLCAWSSSGGSYNEQFFGPGTRLTVL.

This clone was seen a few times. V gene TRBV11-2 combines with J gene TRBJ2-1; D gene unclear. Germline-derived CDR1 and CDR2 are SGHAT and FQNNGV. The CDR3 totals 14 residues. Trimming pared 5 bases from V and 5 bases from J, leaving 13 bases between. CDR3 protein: CASSLRVQNNEQFF. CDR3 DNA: TGTGCCAGCAGCCTCCGGGTGCAAAACAATGAGCAGTTCTTC.

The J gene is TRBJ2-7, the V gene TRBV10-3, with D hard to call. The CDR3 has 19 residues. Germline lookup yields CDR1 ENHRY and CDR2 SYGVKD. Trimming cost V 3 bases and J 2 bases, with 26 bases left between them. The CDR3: CAISDLPTTIRPKAYEQYF. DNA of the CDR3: TGTGCCATCAGTGATCTCCCCACCACTATTAGGCCTAAGGCCTACGAGCAGTACTTC.

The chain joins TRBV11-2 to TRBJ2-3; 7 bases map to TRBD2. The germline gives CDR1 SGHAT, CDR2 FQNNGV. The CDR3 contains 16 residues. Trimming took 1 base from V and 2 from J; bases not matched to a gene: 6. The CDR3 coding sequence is TGTGCCAGCAGCTTAGGGAGAGCGGGAATCACAGATACGCAGTATTTT. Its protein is CASSLGRAGITDTQYF.

DNA for the CDR3: TGTGCCAGCAGCCCCGGGACTAGCGGGACCCATACGCAGTATTTT. Translated: CASSPGTSGTHTQYF. The chain has TRBV5-4 and TRBJ2-3; 13 nucleotides align to TRBD2. The CDR3 covers 15 residues. The V gene's germline CDR1 is SGHNT and CDR2 YYREEE (reference sequence). Trimming took 4 bases from V and 7 from J; bases not matched to a gene: 6. The entire variable domain, with the rest obtained from reference TRBV5-4 and TRBJ2-3, is as follows: ETGVTQSPTHLIKTRGQQVTLRCSSQSGHNTVSWYQQALGQGPQFIFQYYREEENGRGNFPPRFSGLQFPNYSSELNVNALELDDSALYLCASSPGTSGTHTQYFGPGTRLTVL.